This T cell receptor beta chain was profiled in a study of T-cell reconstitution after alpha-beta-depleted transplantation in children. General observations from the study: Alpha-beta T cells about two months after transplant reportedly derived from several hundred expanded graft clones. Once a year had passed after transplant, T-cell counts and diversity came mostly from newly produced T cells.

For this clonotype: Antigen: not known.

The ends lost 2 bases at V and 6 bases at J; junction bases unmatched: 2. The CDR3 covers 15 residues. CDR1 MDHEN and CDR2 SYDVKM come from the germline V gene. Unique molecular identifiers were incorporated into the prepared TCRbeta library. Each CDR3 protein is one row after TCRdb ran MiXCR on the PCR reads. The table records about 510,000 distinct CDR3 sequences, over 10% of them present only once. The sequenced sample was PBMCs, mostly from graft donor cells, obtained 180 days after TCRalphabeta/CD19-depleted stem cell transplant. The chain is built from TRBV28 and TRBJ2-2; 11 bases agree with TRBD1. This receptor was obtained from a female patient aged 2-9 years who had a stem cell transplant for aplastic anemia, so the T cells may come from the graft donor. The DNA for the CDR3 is TGTGCCAGCAGTTTACCGGGACAGGGGGCCGGGGAGCTGTTTTTT. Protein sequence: CASSLPGQGAGELFF.